Listed below are T cell receptor beta chains from one sample, sequenced in a study of blood T cell repertoires in COVID-19. Profiling relied on immunoSEQ multiplex PCR, and the TCRdb table lists in-frame clones only, not all of them. The sample holds 40,000 or so clones; roughly 85% are singletons and the top ten take roughly 9.9%. The sample comprised peripheral blood. All receptors come from a human donor in a cohort sampled during active COVID-19. The CDR3 runs from the conserved cysteine through the conserved F or W. The D gene is left open where the match is weak. Size values are once, few and many counts, or a class for expanded clones, and some rows have none.

d_call,j_call,clone_size,v_call,cdr3_aa,cdr3_nt
TRBD2,TRBJ2-2,-,TRBV4-1,CASSQPTSGINTGELFF,TGCGCCAGCAGCCAACCGACTAGCGGGATCAACACCGGGGAGCTGTTTTTT
-,TRBJ1-1,-,TRBV4-1,CASSQDHSPQRMNTEAFF,TGCGCCAGCAGCCAAGACCATTCGCCCCAGAGGATGAACACTGAAGCTTTCTTT
TRBD1,TRBJ1-4,few,TRBV3-1/TRBV3-2,CASTSQGLNEKLFF,TGTGCCAGCACGTCACAGGGGCTCAATGAAAAACTGTTTTTT
-,TRBJ1-6,-,TRBV10-2,CASRIGGISYNSPLHF,TGCGCCAGCAGGATCGGGGGGATCTCCTATAATTCACCCCTCCACTTT
TRBD2,TRBJ2-7,few,TRBV19,CASSFFLLTSGSSYEQYF,TGTGCCAGTAGTTTCTTCCTTCTGACTAGCGGGAGCTCCTACGAGCAGTACTTC
-,TRBJ2-3,-,TRBV7-9,CASTPTPASSTDTQYF,TGTGCCAGCACCCCAACCCCGGCTAGTTCAACAGATACGCAGTATTTT
-,TRBJ1-2,few,TRBV4-2,CASSHPSGVNYGYTF,TGTGCCAGCAGCCACCCCTCAGGGGTTAACTATGGCTACACCTTC
-,TRBJ1-1,-,TRBV6-5,CASSYTPTEAFF,TGTGCCAGCAGTTACACACCAACTGAAGCTTTCTTT
TRBD1,TRBJ2-2,-,TRBV5-1,CASSLRDSGELFF,TGCGCCAGCAGCCTCCGGGACAGCGGGGAGCTGTTTTTT
-,TRBJ2-5,-,TRBV9,CASSREQQETQYF,TGTGCCAGCAGCCGGGAACAACAAGAGACCCAGTACTTC
TRBD1,TRBJ2-3,-,TRBV7-9,CASSPWDRGLRDTQYF,TGTGCCAGCAGCCCTTGGGACAGGGGGCTCAGAGATACGCAGTATTTT
TRBD2,TRBJ2-2,-,TRBV19,CASRGLAGGPGELFF,TGTGCCAGTAGAGGGCTAGCGGGGGGACCCGGGGAGCTGTTTTTT
-,TRBJ1-4,-,TRBV21-1,CVSSKVNRDRGNEKLFF,TGTGTCAGCAGCAAAGTAAACCGGGACAGGGGGAATGAAAAACTGTTTTTT
TRBD1,TRBJ2-5,-,TRBV10-3,CAISGPGQGQETQYF,TGTGCCATCAGCGGACCGGGACAGGGGCAAGAGACCCAGTACTTC
-,TRBJ2-1,once,TRBV7-9,CASSSRTGLEYNEQFF,TGTGCCAGCAGCTCGCGGACGGGACTGGAGTACAATGAGCAGTTCTTC
-,TRBJ2-3,few,TRBV5-1,CASSSSSASTDTQYF,TGCGCCAGCAGCTCCTCTAGCGCTAGCACAGATACGCAGTATTTT
-,TRBJ1-3,-,TRBV5-4,CASSLGTAVGMGTIYF,TGTGCCAGCAGCTTGGGGACAGCCGTTGGGATGGGCACCATATATTTT
-,TRBJ2-5,few,TRBV9,CASSGRGAAQETQYF,TGTGCCAGCAGCGGCAGGGGGGCAGCACAAGAGACCCAGTACTTC
-,TRBJ2-3,-,TRBV5-8,CASSLVVSHGTDTQYF,TGTGCCAGCAGCTTGGTGGTTAGTCATGGCACAGATACGCAGTATTTT
TRBD1,TRBJ2-7,-,TRBV6-1,CASSETGGPYEQYF,TGTGCCAGCAGTGAGACAGGGGGTCCCTACGAGCAGTACTTC
-,TRBJ1-4,once,TRBV29-1,CSVAGTSNEKLFF,TGCAGCGTTGCCGGGACTTCGAATGAAAAACTGTTTTTT
TRBD2,TRBJ2-7,-,TRBV6-5,CASSYSASGSYEQYF,TGTGCCAGCAGTTACTCGGCTAGCGGCTCCTACGAGCAGTACTTC
TRBD1,TRBJ2-7,-,TRBV11-3,CASSFSGTGGAEQYF,TGTGCCAGCAGCTTTTCCGGGACAGGGGGCGCTGAGCAGTACTTC
TRBD1,TRBJ2-5,-,TRBV14,CASSRGTGETQYF,TGTGCCAGCAGCCGCGGGACAGGGGAGACCCAGTACTTC
TRBD1,TRBJ1-2,few,TRBV5-8,CASSRDRDDGYTF,TGTGCCAGCAGCAGGGACAGGGATGATGGCTACACCTTC
-,TRBJ2-1,-,TRBV7-3,CASSLTSDRHEQFF,TGTGCCAGCAGCTTAACTAGCGATCGGCATGAGCAGTTCTTC
-,TRBJ1-6,-,TRBV9,CASSVLDGPNSPLHF,TGTGCCAGCAGCGTTCTAGACGGCCCGAATTCACCCCTCCACTTT
-,TRBJ1-1,-,TRBV27,CASSSIRGNTEAFF,TGTGCCAGCAGTTCAATCCGGGGGAACACTGAAGCTTTCTTT
-,TRBJ2-2,-,TRBV18,CASSPQNMNTGELFF,TGTGCCAGCTCACCGCAGAACATGAACACCGGGGAGCTGTTTTTT
-,TRBJ2-2,-,TRBV5-1,CASSLDDTSLTGELFF,TGCGCCAGCAGCTTGGACGACACCAGTCTCACCGGGGAGCTGTTTTTT
-,TRBJ2-1,-,TRBV7-9,CASSPPGGLGVDEQFF,TGTGCCAGCAGCCCCCCCGGAGGCTTGGGCGTCGATGAGCAGTTCTTC
TRBD1,TRBJ2-6,-,TRBV5-1,CASSRIPRTRGLTGANVLTF,TGCGCCAGCAGCCGAATACCTCGTACCAGGGGGCTTACTGGGGCCAACGTCCTGACTTTC
-,TRBJ2-2,-,TRBV11-2,CASSLEPGTGELFF,TGTGCCAGCAGCTTAGAACCAGGGACCGGGGAGCTGTTTTTT